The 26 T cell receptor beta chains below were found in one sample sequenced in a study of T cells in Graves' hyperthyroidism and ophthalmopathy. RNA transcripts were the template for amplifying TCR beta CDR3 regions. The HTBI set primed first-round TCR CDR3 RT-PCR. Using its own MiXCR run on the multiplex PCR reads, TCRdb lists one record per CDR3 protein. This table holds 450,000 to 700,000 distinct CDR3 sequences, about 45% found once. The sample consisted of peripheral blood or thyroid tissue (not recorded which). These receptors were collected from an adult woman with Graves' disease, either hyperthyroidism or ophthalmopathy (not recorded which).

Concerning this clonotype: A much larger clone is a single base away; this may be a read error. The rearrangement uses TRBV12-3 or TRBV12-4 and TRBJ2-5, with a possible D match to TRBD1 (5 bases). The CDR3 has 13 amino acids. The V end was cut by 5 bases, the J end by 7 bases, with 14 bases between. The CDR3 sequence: CASSQGKEGTQYF. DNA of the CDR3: TGTGCCAGCAGTCAGGGAAAAGAAGGGACCCAGTACTTC.

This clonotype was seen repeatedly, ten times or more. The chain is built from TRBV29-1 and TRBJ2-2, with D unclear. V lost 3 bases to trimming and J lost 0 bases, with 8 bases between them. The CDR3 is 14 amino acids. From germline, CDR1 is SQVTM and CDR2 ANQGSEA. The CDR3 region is CSVEGSANTGELFF. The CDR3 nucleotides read TGCAGCGTTGAGGGCAGCGCGAACACCGGGGAGCTGTTTTTT.

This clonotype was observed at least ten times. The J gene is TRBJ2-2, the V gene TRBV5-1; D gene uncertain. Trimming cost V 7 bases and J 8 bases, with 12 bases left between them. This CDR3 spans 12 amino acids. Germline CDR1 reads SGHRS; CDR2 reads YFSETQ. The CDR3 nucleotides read TGCGCCAGCGGAGTGCTCCCGGGGGAGCTGTTTTTT. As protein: CASGVLPGELFF.

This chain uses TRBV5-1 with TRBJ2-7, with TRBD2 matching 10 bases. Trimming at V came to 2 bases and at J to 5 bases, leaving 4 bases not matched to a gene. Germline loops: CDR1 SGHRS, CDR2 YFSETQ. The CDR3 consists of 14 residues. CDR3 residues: CASSFQRGGDEQYF. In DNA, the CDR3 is TGCGCCAGCAGCTTTCAGCGGGGGGGGGACGAGCAGTACTTC. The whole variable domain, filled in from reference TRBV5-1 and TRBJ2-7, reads KAGVTQTPRYLIKTRGQQVTLSCSPISGHRSVSWYQQTPGQGLQFLFEYFSETQRNKGNFPGRFSGRQFSNSRSEMNVSTLELGDSALYLCASSFQRGGDEQYFGPGTRLTVT.

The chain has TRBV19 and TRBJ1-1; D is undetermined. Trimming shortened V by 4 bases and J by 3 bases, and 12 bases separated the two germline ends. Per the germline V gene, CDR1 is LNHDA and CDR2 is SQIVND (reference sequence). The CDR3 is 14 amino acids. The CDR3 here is CASSTRVGHTEAFF. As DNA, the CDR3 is TGTGCCAGTAGTACACGTGTGGGTCACACTGAAGCTTTCTTT.

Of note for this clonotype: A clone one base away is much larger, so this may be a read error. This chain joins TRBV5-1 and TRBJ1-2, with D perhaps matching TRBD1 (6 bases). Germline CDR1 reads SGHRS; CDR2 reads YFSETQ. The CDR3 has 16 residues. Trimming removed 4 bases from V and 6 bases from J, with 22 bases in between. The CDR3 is CASSPVFQGITNGYTF. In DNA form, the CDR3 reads TGCGCCAGCAGCCCAGTGTTCCAGGGGATAACTAATGGCTACACCTTC.

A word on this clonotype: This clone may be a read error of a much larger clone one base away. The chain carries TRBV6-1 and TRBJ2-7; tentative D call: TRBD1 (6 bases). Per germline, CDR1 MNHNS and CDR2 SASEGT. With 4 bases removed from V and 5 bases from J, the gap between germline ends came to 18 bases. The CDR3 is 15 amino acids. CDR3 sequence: CASSGETGLWNEQYF. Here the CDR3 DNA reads TGTGCCAGCAGTGGAGAAACAGGGCTTTGGAACGAGCAGTACTTC.

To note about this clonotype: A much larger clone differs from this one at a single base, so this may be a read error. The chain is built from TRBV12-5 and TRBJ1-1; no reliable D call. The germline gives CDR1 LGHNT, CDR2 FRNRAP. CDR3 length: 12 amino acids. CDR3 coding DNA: TGTGCTAGTGGGAATGACGCAGCTGAGGCTTCCTTT. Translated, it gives CASGNDAAEASF.

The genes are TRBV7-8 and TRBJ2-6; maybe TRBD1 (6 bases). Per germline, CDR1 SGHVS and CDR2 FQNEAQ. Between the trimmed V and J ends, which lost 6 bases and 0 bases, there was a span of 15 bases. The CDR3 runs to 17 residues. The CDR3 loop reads CASSEIGQHSGANVLTF. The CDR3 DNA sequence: TGTGCCAGCAGTGAAATAGGACAGCACTCTGGGGCCAACGTCCTGACTTTC.

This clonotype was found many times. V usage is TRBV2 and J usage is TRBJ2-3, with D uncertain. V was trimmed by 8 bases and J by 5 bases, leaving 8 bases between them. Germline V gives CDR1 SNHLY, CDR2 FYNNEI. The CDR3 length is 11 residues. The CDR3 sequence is CASSTEDTQYF. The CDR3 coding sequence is TGTGCCAGCTCTACAGAAGATACGCAGTATTTT.

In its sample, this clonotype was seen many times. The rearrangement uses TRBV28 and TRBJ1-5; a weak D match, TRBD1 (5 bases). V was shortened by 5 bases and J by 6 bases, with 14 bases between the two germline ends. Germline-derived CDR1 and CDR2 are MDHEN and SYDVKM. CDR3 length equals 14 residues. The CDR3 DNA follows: TGTGCCAGCAGTCTTGGGGGTTTTGGTCAGCCCCAGCATTTT. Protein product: CASSLGGFGQPQHF.

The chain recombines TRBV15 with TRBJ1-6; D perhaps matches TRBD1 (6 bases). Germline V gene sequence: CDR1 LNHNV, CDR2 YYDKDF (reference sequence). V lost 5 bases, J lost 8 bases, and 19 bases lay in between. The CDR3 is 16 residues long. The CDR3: CATSPLWTATDSPLHF. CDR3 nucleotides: TGTGCCACCAGCCCCCTCTGGACAGCCACGGATTCACCCCTCCACTTT.

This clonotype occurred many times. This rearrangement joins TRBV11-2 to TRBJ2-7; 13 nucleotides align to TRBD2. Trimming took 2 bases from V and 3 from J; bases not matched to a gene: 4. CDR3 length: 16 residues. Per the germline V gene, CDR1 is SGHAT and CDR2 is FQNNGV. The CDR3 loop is CASSLYTSGRDYEQYF. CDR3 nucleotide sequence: TGTGCCAGCAGCTTATATACTAGCGGGAGGGACTACGAGCAGTACTTC.

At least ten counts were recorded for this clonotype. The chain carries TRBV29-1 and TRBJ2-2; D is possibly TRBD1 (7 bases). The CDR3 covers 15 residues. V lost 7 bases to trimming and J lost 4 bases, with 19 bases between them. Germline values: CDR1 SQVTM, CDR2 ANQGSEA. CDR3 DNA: TGCAGCGCCGGAGGGGTAGGGGGCAGCACCGGGGAGCTGTTTTTT. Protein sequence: CSAGGVGGSTGELFF.

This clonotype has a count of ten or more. This chain's CDR3 is CSAREVSRNLNTEAFF. As DNA, the CDR3 is TGCAGTGCTAGAGAAGTGAGCAGGAACCTAAACACTGAAGCTTTCTTT. The chain recombines TRBV20-1 with TRBJ1-1; the D is unclear. V was pared by 0 bases and J by 2 bases, with 16 bases between. CDR1 and CDR2 from the germline V gene are DFQATT and SNEGSKA (reference sequence). The CDR3 sequence is 16 residues long.

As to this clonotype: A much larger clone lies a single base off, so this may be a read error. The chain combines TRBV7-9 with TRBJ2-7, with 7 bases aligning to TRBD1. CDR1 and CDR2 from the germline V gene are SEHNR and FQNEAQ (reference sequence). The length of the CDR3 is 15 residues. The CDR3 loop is CASSLEVTGSYEQYF. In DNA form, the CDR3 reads TGTGCCAGCAGTTTAGAAGTGACAGGGTCCTACGAGCAGTACTTC.

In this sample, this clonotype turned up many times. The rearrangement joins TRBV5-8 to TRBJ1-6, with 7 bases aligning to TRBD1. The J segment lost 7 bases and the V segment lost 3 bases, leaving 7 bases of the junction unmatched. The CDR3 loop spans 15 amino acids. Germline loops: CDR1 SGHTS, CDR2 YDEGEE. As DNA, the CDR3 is TGTGCCAGCAGCTGGGACAGTTCCAGGAATTCACCCCTCCACTTT. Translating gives CASSWDSSRNSPLHF.

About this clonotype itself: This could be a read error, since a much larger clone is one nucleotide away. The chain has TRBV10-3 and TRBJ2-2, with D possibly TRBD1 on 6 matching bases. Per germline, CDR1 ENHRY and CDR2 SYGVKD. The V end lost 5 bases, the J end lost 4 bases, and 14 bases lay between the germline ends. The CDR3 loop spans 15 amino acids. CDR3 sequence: CAISRDILSTGELFF. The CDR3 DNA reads TGTGCCATCAGTCGGGACATCTTATCCACCGGGGAGCTGTTTTTT.

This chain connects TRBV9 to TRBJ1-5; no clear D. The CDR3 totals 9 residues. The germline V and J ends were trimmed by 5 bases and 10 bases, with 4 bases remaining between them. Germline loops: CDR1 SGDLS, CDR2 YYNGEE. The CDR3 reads CASSFPQHF. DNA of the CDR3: TGTGCCAGCAGTTTCCCCCAGCATTTT.

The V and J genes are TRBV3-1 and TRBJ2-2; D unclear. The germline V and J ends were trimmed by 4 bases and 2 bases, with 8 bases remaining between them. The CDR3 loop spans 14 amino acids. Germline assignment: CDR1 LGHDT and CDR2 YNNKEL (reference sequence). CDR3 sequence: CASSPMSNTGELFF. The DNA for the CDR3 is TGTGCCAGCAGCCCGATGAGCAACACCGGGGAGCTGTTTTTT.

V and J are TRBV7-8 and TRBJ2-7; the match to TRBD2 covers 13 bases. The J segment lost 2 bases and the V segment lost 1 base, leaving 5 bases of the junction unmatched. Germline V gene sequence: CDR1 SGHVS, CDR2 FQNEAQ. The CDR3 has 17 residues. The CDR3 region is CASSLELAGGTPYEQYF. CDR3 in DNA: TGTGCCAGCAGCTTAGAACTAGCGGGAGGGACCCCCTACGAGCAGTACTTC.

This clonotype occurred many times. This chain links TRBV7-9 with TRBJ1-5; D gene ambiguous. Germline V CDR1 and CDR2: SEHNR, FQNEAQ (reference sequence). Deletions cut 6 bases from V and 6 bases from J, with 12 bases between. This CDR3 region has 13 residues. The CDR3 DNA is TGTGCCAGCAGTTTGGGTCTTGGTCAGCCCCAGCATTTT. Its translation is CASSLGLGQPQHF. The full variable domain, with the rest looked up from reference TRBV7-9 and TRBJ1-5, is DTGVSQNPRHKITKRGQNVTFRCDPISEHNRLYWYRQTLGQGPEFLTYFQNEAQLEKSRLLSDRFSAERPKGSFSTLEIQRTEQGDSAMYLCASSLGLGQPQHFGDGTRLSIL.

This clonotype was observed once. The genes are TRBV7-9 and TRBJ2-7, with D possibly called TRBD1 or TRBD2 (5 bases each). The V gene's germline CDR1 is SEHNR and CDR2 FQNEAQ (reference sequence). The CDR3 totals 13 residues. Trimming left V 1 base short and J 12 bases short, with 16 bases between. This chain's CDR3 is CASSLDAGTQWYF. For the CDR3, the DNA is TGTGCCAGCAGCTTAGATGCCGGGACCCAGTGGTACTTC.

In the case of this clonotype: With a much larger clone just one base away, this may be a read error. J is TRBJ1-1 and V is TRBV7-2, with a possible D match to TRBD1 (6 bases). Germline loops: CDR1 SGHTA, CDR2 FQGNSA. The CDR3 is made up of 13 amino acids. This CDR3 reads CAGSLPQGREAFF. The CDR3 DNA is TGTGCCGGCAGCTTACCGCAGGGGCGGGAAGCTTTCTTT.

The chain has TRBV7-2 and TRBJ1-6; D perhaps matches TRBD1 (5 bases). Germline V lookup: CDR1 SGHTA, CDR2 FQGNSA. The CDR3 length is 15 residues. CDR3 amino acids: CARDWRGPYNSPLHF. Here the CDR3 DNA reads TGTGCTAGAGATTGGAGGGGTCCCTATAATTCACCCCTCCACTTT.

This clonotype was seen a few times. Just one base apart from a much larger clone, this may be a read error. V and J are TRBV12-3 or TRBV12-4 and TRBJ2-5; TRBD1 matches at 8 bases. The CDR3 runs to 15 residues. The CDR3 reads CASSYQQGEQEAQYF. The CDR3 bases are TGTGCCAGCAGTTACCAACAGGGGGAACAAGAGGCCCAGTACTTC.